This TCR beta chain was sequenced for a study of CD8 T cells in ankylosing spondylitis (dated 2017 in TCRdb). About the investigation overall: To find TCR variants linked to disease, the study profiled T cell receptor beta repertoires in ankylosing spondylitis patients and healthy donors. The full study cohort was made up of 25 ankylosing spondylitis patients and roughly 100 healthy donors. Samples of peripheral blood were taken, and for ankylosing spondylitis patients, synovial fluid was collected as well.

The paper's findings and limits, for the study overall: Some motif variants were previously reported in synovial fluid and blood of reactive arthritis patients, suggesting common disease-initiation mechanisms. The disease-linked clones had a CD8+ phenotype and were found at relatively low frequencies in peripheral blood. Blood from ankylosing spondylitis patients appeared to be characterized by a TCR beta motif composed of several highly homologous amino acid variants. The disease-linked clones were reported as significantly enriched in matched synovial fluid samples from ankylosing spondylitis patients.

The V and J ends are trimmed by 1 base and 7 bases, leaving 11 bases between them. The germline V gene (reference sequence) supplies CDR1 DFQATT and CDR2 SNEGSKA. The CDR3 goes from the cysteine to the phenylalanine over 13 residues. The CDR3 DNA has 39 bases and is translated from base 1. This clonotype occurred many times. The antigen it binds to is not known. No base-level quality is on record; no much larger clone is a single base apart. Sequencing took place on an Illumina HiSeq 2500. TCR beta libraries were prepared by quantitative 5'-RACE with molecular barcodes. As for how the authors treated the data: Disease-linked TCR variants were identified with a new computational method built on a probabilistic model of VDJ rearrangement. Using fastp trimming at Q25 and MiXCR clonotype assembly, TCRdb reanalyzed the public sequencing data and kept in-frame beta chains. Rows are combined by CDR3 protein, so each entry shows the most common genes and DNA. The V and J calls and clone size come from TCRdb's table, not from the authors' own analysis. In this sample the table shows about 170,000 distinct CDR3 sequences, around 16% of which occur a single time. The ten largest clones add up to about 7.8% of the sample.

The clonotype was recovered from a male donor with ankylosing spondylitis or in good health (not recorded which). The material sequenced was blood, either unsorted or a sorted T cell fraction (not recorded which). Rearrangement joined TRBV20-1 to TRBJ2-4, with TRBD2 perhaps the D gene, on 6 matching bases. CDR3 protein: CSARVGSNNIQYF. The nucleotide sequence is given as TGCAGTGCTAGAGTCGGGAGTAACAACATTCAGTACTTC.